The 10 T cell receptor beta chains given below trace back to one sample, sequenced in a study of shared clonotypes between healthy human individuals. Produced via immunoSEQ multiplex PCR; TCRdb's table is partial and in-frame only. The sample lists more than 400,000 clones; roughly 95% were seen once. The specimen was naive CD4+ T cells sorted from blood. Subset: CD45RA+ positively selected. The receptors here all came from a woman in her twenties or thirties in good health.

This chain connects TRBV28 to TRBJ2-7; 13 nucleotides match TRBD2. Germline CDR1 is MDHEN and CDR2 is SYDVKM. J gave up 4 bases and V 5 bases, and 11 bases lay outside the gene matches. The CDR3 totals 17 residues. Here the CDR3 reads CASSEGLAGTIIYEQYF. The CDR3 bases are TGTGCCAGCAGTGAGGGACTAGCGGGAACAATTATATACGAGCAGTACTTC.

The genes are TRBV2 and TRBJ2-3; 12 nucleotides align to TRBD2. From germline, CDR1 is SNHLY and CDR2 FYNNEI. V trimming: 6 bases; J trimming: 5 bases; junction bases outside the gene matches: 12. CDR3 length: 17 residues. CDR3 residues: CASRHTLGLAGLDTQYF. CDR3 DNA: TGTGCCAGCAGGCACACCCTCGGACTAGCGGGACTAGATACGCAGTATTTT.

This clone was seen a single time. V usage is TRBV28 and J usage is TRBJ1-1; no reliable D call. This CDR3 comprises 15 residues. Germline V lookup: CDR1 MDHEN, CDR2 SYDVKM. Trimming took 2 bases from V and 1 from J, leaving 11 bases between them. This CDR3 is CASSLPYSGNTEAFF. As DNA, the CDR3 is TGTGCCAGCAGTTTACCCTACAGTGGGAACACTGAAGCTTTCTTT. Looking up the rest from reference TRBV28 and TRBJ1-1 gives the full variable domain: DVKVTQSSRYLVKRTGEKVFLECVQDMDHENMFWYRQDPGLGLRLIYFSYDVKMKEKGDIPEGYSVSREKKERFSLILESASTNQTSMYLCASSLPYSGNTEAFFGQGTRLTVV.

The J gene is TRBJ2-3, the V gene TRBV18, with D hard to call. Deletions cut 6 bases from V and 0 bases from J, with 10 bases between. Per the germline V gene, CDR1 is KGHSH and CDR2 is LQKENI. The CDR3 is 14 amino acids. CDR3 protein: CASSPNPSTDTQYF. CDR3 DNA sequence: TGTGCCAGCTCCCCTAATCCAAGCACAGATACGCAGTATTTT. Full variable domain (remainder filled in from reference TRBV18 and TRBJ2-3): NAGVMQNPRHLVRRRGQEARLRCSPMKGHSHVYWYRQLPEEGLKFMVYLQKENIIDESGMPKERFSAEFPKEGPSILRIQQVVRGDSAAYFCASSPNPSTDTQYFGPGTRLTVL.

The V gene is TRBV14, the J gene TRBJ2-2; D is ambiguous. The CDR3 extends over 14 amino acids. V lost 4 bases and J 8 bases, leaving 14 bases between the germline ends. Germline V lookup: CDR1 SGHDN, CDR2 FVKESK. The CDR3: CASSPHAAVGELFF. The CDR3 nucleotides are TGTGCCAGCAGCCCCCATGCGGCGGTTGGGGAGCTGTTTTTT.

The V and J genes are TRBV2 and TRBJ1-2, with D uncertain. CDR1 SNHLY and CDR2 FYNNEI come from the germline V gene. V lost 4 bases to trimming and J lost 0 bases, with 9 bases between them. The CDR3 covers 14 residues. The CDR3: CASSVSASNYGYTF. CDR3 in DNA: TGTGCCAGCAGTGTATCAGCCTCTAACTATGGCTACACCTTC.

The chain recombines TRBV6-6 with TRBJ2-6, with a weak D call TRBD2 (6 bases). Deletions cut 2 bases from V and 3 bases from J, with 8 bases between. Germline values: CDR1 MNHNY, CDR2 SVGAGI (reference sequence). The CDR3 has 15 amino acids. CDR3 nucleotides: TGTGCCAGCAGTTACGGAGGGGTTGGGGCCAACGTCCTGACTTTC. Translated, it gives CASSYGGVGANVLTF.

The rearrangement joins TRBV28 to TRBJ1-2, with a possible D match to TRBD1 (6 bases). CDR1 MDHEN and CDR2 SYDVKM come from the germline V gene. V lost 4 bases, J lost 7 bases, and 19 bases lay in between. This CDR3 comprises 15 residues. CDR3 sequence reads: CASSSFPGDYGGYTF. CDR3 in DNA: TGTGCCAGCAGTTCATTCCCAGGGGATTACGGTGGCTACACCTTC.

The V call is TRBV5-1, the J call TRBJ2-7; TRBD1 agrees at 12 bases. This CDR3 region has 14 residues. CDR1 and CDR2 (germline): SGHRS, YFSETQ. The V gene end was trimmed by 4 bases and the J gene end by 3 bases; junction bases not matched to a gene: 2. CDR3 amino acids: CASSGTGGYYEQYF. CDR3 nucleotide sequence: TGCGCCAGCAGCGGGACAGGGGGCTACTACGAGCAGTACTTC.

This rearrangement joins TRBV5-1 to TRBJ2-7, with 7 bases that match TRBD1. J was trimmed by 2 bases and V by 0 bases; bases with no gene match: 8. The CDR3 contains 16 residues. Germline V gives CDR1 SGHRS, CDR2 YFSETQ. This chain's CDR3 is CASSLDPGGSPYEQYF. The CDR3 coding sequence is TGCGCCAGCAGCTTGGATCCAGGGGGATCCCCCTACGAGCAGTACTTC.